One and the same sample provided the 9 T cell receptor beta chains below, sequenced in a study of T cell changes during pregnancy in multiple sclerosis. TCRdb's copy holds only in-frame clones and misses some; the assay was immunoSEQ multiplex PCR. The sample lists tens of thousands of clones; nearly 95% were seen once. The sample consisted of peripheral blood, taken in the second trimester of pregnancy. Source of these receptors: a female donor in good health, enrolled as a control in a pregnancy study.

This chain links TRBV27 with TRBJ2-7; D possibly corresponds to TRBD1 (5 bases). This CDR3 comprises 17 residues. Trimming took 0 bases from V and 0 from J, leaving 15 bases between them. The germline gives CDR1 MNHEY, CDR2 SMNVEV (reference sequence). The CDR3 loop is CASSLSYRSPSSYEQYF. As DNA, the CDR3 is TGTGCCAGCAGTTTATCCTACAGGTCGCCTAGCTCCTACGAGCAGTACTTC.

V is TRBV27 and J is TRBJ2-1, with a weak D call TRBD2 (5 bases). The CDR3 runs 16 residues. Per germline, CDR1 MNHEY and CDR2 SMNVEV (reference sequence). V was trimmed by 4 bases and J by 5 bases, leaving 18 bases between them. The CDR3 loop reads CASSSIVGSVNNEQFF. In DNA form, the CDR3 reads TGTGCCAGCAGTTCCATCGTCGGTAGCGTGAACAATGAGCAGTTCTTC.

The gene calls are TRBV7-9 and TRBJ2-7; 7 bases are shared with TRBD1. Trimming at V came to 2 bases and at J to 2 bases, leaving 9 bases not matched to a gene. CDR3 length: 16 amino acids. CDR1 SEHNR and CDR2 FQNEAQ come from the germline V gene (reference sequence). The CDR3 coding sequence is TGTGCCAGCAGCTTAAAGGGGGCCGGGCCCCCCTACGAGCAGTACTTC. This gives the protein CASSLKGAGPPYEQYF.

This clone showed up just a few times. The chain carries TRBV7-9 and TRBJ2-7, with 10 bases fitting TRBD2. Trimming took 5 bases from V and 4 from J; bases not matched to a gene: 8. CDR1 and CDR2 from the germline V gene are SEHNR and FQNEAQ (reference sequence). The CDR3 extends over 15 amino acids. The CDR3 here is CASSRAGTSAYEQYF. The CDR3 DNA reads TGTGCCAGCAGCCGCGCCGGGACTAGCGCTTACGAGCAGTACTTC.

The chain is built from TRBV28 and TRBJ2-3; weak D call: TRBD2 (6 bases). This CDR3 contains 16 residues. V lost 4 bases and J 4 bases, leaving 18 bases between the germline ends. CDR1 and CDR2 from the germline V gene are MDHEN and SYDVKM. The CDR3 DNA is TGTGCCAGCAGTTCTTACGGGAGTGTTGGCGCAGATACGCAGTATTTT. Protein product: CASSSYGSVGADTQYF.

The J gene is TRBJ1-2, the V gene TRBV6-1; 11 bases map to TRBD1. Trimming at V came to 6 bases and at J to 5 bases, leaving 11 bases not matched to a gene. In germline, CDR1 is MNHNS, CDR2 SASEGT. The CDR3 has 16 residues. CDR3 sequence (DNA): TGTGCCAGCAGGGAACTTGGGACAGGGGGTCTGTATGGCTACACCTTC. This codes for CASRELGTGGLYGYTF.

CDR3 region: CASSTESAGNTIYF. Written as DNA, the CDR3 is TGTGCCAGCAGTACAGAGTCGGCTGGAAACACCATATATTTT. The genes are TRBV2 and TRBJ1-3; D gene unclear. Trimming took 5 bases from V and 2 from J, leaving 10 bases between them. The CDR3 covers 14 residues. From germline, CDR1 is SNHLY and CDR2 FYNNEI. Variable domain in full (rest from reference TRBV2 and TRBJ1-3): EPEVTQTPSHQVTQMGQEVILRCVPISNHLYFYWYRQILGQKVEFLVSFYNNEISEKSEIFDDQFSVERPDGSNFTLKIRSTKLEDSAMYFCASSTESAGNTIYFGEGSWLTVV.

The chain carries TRBV7-9 and TRBJ1-1; the D gene is possibly TRBD1 (6 bases). The germline V gene encodes CDR1 SEHNR and CDR2 FQNEAQ (reference sequence). The CDR3 contains 15 residues. The germline V and J ends were trimmed by 6 bases and 0 bases, with 14 bases remaining between them. CDR3 in amino acids: CASSLRDIMNTEAFF. The CDR3 DNA follows: TGTGCCAGCAGTCTCCGGGACATTATGAACACTGAAGCTTTCTTT.

This chain joins TRBV7-2 and TRBJ2-7; TRBD2 is a possible D gene (6 bases). This CDR3 is 14 amino acids long. Between the trimmed V and J ends, which lost 1 base and 1 base, there was a span of 8 bases. In germline, CDR1 is SGHTA, CDR2 FQGNSA. This CDR3 reads CASSLGRVSYEQYF. The CDR3 DNA reads as TGTGCCAGCAGCTTAGGGAGGGTTTCCTACGAGCAGTACTTC.